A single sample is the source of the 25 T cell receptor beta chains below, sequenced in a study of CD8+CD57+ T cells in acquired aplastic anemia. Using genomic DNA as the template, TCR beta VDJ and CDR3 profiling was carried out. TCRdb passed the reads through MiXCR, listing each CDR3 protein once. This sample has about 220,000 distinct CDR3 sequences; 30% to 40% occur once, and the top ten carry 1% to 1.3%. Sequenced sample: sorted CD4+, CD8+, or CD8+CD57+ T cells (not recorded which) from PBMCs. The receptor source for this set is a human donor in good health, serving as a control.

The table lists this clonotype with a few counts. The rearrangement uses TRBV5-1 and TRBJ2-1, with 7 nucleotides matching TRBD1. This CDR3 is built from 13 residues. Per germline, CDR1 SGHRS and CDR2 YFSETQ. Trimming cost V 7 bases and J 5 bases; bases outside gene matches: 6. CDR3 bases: TGCGCCAGCGCCCAGGGACAGAACAATGAGCAGTTCTTC. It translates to CASAQGQNNEQFF.

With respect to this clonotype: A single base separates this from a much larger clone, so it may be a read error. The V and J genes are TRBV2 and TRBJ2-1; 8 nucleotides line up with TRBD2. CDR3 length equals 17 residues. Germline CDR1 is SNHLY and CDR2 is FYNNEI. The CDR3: CASSNRGGSSSYNGQFF. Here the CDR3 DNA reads TGTGCCAGCAGCAACCGGGGGGGGTCTAGCTCCTACAATGGGCAGTTCTTC.

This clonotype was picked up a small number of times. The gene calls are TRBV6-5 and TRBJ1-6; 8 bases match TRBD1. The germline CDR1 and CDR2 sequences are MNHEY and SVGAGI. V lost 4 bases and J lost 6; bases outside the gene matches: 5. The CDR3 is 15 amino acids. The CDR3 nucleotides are TGTGCCAGCAGTTTTCAGGGGGCGCTTAATTCACCCCTCCACTTT. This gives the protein CASSFQGALNSPLHF.

Here the CDR3 DNA reads TGTGCCAGCAGCCTAGGACAGGGGGAGAGCACAGATACGCAGTATTTT. It is translated as CASSLGQGESTDTQYF. This chain links TRBV7-8 with TRBJ2-3; 10 nucleotides align to TRBD1. Trimming took 5 bases from V and 0 from J; bases not matched to a gene: 5. This CDR3 has 16 amino acids. The V gene's germline CDR1 is SGHVS and CDR2 FQNEAQ. Drawing the rest from reference TRBV7-8 and TRBJ2-3, the complete variable domain is GAGVSQSPRYKVAKRGQDVALRCDPISGHVSLFWYQQALGQGPEFLTYFQNEAQLDKSGLPSDRFFAERPEGSVSTLKIQRTQQEDSAVYLCASSLGQGESTDTQYFGPGTRLTVL.

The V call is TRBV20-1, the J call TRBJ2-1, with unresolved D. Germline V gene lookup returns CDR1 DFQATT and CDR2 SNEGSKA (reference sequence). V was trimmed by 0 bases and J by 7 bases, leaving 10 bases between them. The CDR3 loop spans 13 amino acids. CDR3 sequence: CSAREADYNEQFF. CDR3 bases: TGCAGTGCTAGAGAGGCCGATTATAATGAGCAGTTCTTC.

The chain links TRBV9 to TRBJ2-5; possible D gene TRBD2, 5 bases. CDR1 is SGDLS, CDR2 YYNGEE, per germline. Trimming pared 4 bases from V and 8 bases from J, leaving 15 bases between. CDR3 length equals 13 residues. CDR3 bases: TGTGCCAGCAGCCAAGAGACGGGGAGAACCCAGTACTTC. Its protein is CASSQETGRTQYF.

The CDR3 DNA is TGTGCCAGCAGTATTAACTTTGACAGGGCCACTGAAGCTTTCTTT. Protein sequence: CASSINFDRATEAFF. V usage is TRBV6-1 and J usage is TRBJ1-1, with 7 bases fitting TRBD1. The CDR3 length is 15 residues. Germline-derived CDR1 and CDR2 are MNHNS and SASEGT. With 5 bases clipped from V and 4 bases from J, the junction kept 10 bases outside the gene matches.

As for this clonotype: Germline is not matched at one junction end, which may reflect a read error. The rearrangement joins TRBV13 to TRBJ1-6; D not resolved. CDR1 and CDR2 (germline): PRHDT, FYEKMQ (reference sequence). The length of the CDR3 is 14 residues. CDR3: CASSPRDGSSPPHF. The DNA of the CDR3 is TGTGCCAGCAGCCCCCGTGACGGCAGTTCACCCCCCCACTTT.

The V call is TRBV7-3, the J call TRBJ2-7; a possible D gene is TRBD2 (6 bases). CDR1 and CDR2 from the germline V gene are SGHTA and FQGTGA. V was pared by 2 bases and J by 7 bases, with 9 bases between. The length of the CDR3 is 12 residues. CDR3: CASSLGSGEQYF. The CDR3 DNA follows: TGTGCCAGCAGCTTAGGAAGCGGGGAGCAGTACTTC.

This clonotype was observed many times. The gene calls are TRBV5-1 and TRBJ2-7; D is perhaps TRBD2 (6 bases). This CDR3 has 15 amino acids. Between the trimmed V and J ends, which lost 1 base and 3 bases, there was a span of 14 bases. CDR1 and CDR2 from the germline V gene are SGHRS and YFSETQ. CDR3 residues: CASSLLRPGDYEQYF. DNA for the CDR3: TGCGCCAGCAGCTTGTTGCGGCCGGGGGACTACGAGCAGTACTTC.

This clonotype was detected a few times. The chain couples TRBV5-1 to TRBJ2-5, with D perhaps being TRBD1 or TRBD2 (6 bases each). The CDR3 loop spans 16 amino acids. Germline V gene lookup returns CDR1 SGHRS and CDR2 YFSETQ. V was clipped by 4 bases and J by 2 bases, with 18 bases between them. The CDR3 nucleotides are TGCGCCAGCAGCCCCGCTCCGGGGGCACTACAAGAGACCCAGTACTTC. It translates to CASSPAPGALQETQYF.

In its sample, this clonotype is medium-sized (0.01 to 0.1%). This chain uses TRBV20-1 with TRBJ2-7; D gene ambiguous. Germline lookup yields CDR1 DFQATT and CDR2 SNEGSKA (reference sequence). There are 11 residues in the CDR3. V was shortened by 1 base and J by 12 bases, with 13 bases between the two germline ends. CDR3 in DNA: TGCAGTGCTAGAGTCGACTCCTTAGGGTACTTC. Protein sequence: CSARVDSLGYF.

The CDR3 region is CANGRTGNTIYF. DNA of the CDR3: TGTGCCAACGGGCGGACAGGAAACACCATATATTTT. The gene calls are TRBV5-4 and TRBJ1-3, with a possible D match to TRBD1 (5 bases). CDR3 length equals 12 residues. Germline V lookup: CDR1 SGHNT, CDR2 YYREEE (reference sequence). V was clipped by 9 bases and J by 4 bases, with 11 bases between them.

CDR3 DNA: TGTGCCACCAGCACGCCGGCGAGCTCTGGAAACACCATATATTTT. Translated, it gives CATSTPASSGNTIYF. The chain links TRBV15 to TRBJ1-3; D remains unclear. This CDR3 is built from 15 residues. Per the germline V gene, CDR1 is LNHNV and CDR2 is YYDKDF (reference sequence). Trimming took 4 bases from V and 0 from J, leaving 10 bases between them.

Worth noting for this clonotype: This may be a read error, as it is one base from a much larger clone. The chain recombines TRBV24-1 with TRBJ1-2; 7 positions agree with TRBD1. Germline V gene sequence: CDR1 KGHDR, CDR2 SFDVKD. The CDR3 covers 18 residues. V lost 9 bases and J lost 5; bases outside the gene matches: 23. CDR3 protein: CATFQEEGWQGVAYGYTF. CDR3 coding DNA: TGTGCCACCTTCCAAGAGGAGGGTTGGCAGGGGGTTGCTTATGGCTACACCTTC.

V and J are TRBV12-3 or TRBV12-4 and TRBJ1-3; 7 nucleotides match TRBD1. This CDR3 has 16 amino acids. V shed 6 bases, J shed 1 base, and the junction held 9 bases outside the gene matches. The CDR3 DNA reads TGTGCCAGCAGACGACAGGGAGTAAGATCTGGAAACACCATATATTTT. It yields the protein CASRRQGVRSGNTIYF.

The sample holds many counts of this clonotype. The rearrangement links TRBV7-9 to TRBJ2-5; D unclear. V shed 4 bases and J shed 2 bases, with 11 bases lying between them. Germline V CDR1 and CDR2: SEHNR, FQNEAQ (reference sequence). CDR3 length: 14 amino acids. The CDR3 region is CASSSTARQETQYF. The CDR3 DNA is TGTGCCAGCAGCTCGACGGCGAGGCAAGAGACCCAGTACTTC.

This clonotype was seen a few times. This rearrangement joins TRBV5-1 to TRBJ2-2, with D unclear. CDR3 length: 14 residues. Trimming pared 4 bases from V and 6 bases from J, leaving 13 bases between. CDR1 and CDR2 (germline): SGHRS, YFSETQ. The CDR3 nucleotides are TGCGCCAGCAGCCGGTGGGAAGGGCCCGGGGAGCTGTTTTTT. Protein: CASSRWEGPGELFF.

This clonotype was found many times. The CDR3 DNA is TGTGCCACCAGCAGAGATTTATACTCCTATAATTCACCCCTCCACTTT. Translating gives CATSRDLYSYNSPLHF. The chain is built from TRBV15 and TRBJ1-6, with D unclear. CDR3 length: 16 amino acids. Trimming removed 0 bases at V and 0 bases at J, with 6 bases between. CDR1 and CDR2 (germline): LNHNV, YYDKDF (reference sequence).

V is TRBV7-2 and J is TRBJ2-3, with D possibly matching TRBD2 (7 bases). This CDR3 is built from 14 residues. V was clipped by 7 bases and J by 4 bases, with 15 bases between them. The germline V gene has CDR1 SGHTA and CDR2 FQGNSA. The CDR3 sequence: CASILTGGSDTQYF. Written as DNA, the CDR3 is TGTGCCAGCATCCTAACGGGGGGCTCAGATACGCAGTATTTT.

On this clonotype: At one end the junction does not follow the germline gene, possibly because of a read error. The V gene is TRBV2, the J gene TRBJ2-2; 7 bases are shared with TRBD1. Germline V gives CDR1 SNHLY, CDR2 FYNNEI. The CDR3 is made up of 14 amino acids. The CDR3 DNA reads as TGTGCCAGCAGGAAGGGGGCTAACACCGGGGAGCTGCTTTTT. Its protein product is CASRKGANTGELLF.

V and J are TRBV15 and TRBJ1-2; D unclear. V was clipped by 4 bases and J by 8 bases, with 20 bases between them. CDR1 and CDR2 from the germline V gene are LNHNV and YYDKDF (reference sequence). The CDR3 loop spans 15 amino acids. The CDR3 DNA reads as TGTGCCACCAGCACCTGGGAGGCTCCGAGCGGAGGCTACACCTTC. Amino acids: CATSTWEAPSGGYTF.

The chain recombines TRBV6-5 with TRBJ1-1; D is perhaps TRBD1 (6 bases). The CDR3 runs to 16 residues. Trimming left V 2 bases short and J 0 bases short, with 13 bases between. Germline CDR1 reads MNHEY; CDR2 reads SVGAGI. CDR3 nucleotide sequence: TGTGCCAGCAGTTACCAATTGGGGGCCCTGAACACTGAAGCTTTCTTT. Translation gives CASSYQLGALNTEAFF.

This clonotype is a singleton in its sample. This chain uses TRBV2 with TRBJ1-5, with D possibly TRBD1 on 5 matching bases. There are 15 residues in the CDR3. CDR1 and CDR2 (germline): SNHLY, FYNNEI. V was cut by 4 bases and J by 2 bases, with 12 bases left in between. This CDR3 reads CASSGSGGGNQPQHF. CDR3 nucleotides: TGTGCCAGCAGTGGCTCTGGGGGAGGCAATCAGCCCCAGCATTTT.

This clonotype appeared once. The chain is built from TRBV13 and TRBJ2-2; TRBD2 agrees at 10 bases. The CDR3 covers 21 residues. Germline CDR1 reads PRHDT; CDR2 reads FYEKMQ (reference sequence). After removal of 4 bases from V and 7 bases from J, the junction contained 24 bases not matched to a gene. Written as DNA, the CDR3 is TGTGCCAGCAGCTCCGACGGCTGGGGGAATTTTCTAGCGGGAGAAGTCGGGGAGCTGTTTTTT. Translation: CASSSDGWGNFLAGEVGELFF. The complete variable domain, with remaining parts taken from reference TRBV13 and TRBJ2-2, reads AAGVIQSPRHLIKEKRETATLKCYPIPRHDTVYWYQQGPGQDPQFLISFYEKMQSDKGSIPDRFSAQQFSDYHSELNMSSLELGDSALYFCASSSDGWGNFLAGEVGELFFGEGSRLTVL.